Each of the 28 T cell receptor beta chains below was sequenced from the same sample in a study of blood T cells in healthy people across ages. A J-beta primer mix and a sample-barcoded 5' primer were used in a second PCR of about 6 to 12 cycles. TCRdb re-derived calls from the 5' RACE reads in MiXCR, one entry per CDR3 protein. The top ten clones hold 20% to 25% of a sample with about 730,000 distinct CDR3 sequences, roughly 47% of them seen once. Sequencing input: blood. The origin of the receptors is a woman between 55 and 75 years old in good health.

This clonotype has a count of ten or more. This CDR3 reads CASSLGVTSSYEQFF. CDR3 sequence (DNA): TGTGCCAGCAGCTTAGGCGTGACTAGCAGCTATGAGCAGTTCTTC. The chain recombines TRBV13 with TRBJ2-1, with 7 bases matching TRBD2. CDR3 length equals 15 residues. Per germline, CDR1 PRHDT and CDR2 FYEKMQ (reference sequence). V shed 0 bases, J shed 8 bases, and the junction held 7 bases outside the gene matches. The full variable domain, completed using reference TRBV13 and TRBJ2-1, is AAGVIQSPRHLIKEKRETATLKCYPIPRHDTVYWYQQGPGQDPQFLISFYEKMQSDKGSIPDRFSAQQFSDYHSELNMSSLELGDSALYFCASSLGVTSSYEQFFGPGTRLTVL.

This clonotype was seen a few times. The V call is TRBV20-1, the J call TRBJ2-1, with 7 bases identical to TRBD2. Germline loops: CDR1 DFQATT, CDR2 SNEGSKA (reference sequence). The V segment lost 0 bases and the J segment 10 bases; nucleotides outside the gene matches: 3. This CDR3 has 12 amino acids. Here the CDR3 reads CSARESGTEQFF. In DNA, the CDR3 is TGCAGTGCTAGAGAGAGCGGGACGGAGCAGTTCTTC.

The J gene is TRBJ1-2, the V gene TRBV29-1; the match to TRBD1 covers 7 bases. Germline loops: CDR1 SQVTM, CDR2 ANQGSEA. V gave up 8 bases and J gave up 3 bases; unmatched junction bases: 6. This CDR3 is 12 amino acids long. CDR3 protein: CSPGDSDYGYTF. In nucleotides, the CDR3 is TGCAGCCCAGGGGACAGCGACTATGGCTACACCTTC.

This clonotype came up many times. The V call is TRBV10-3, the J call TRBJ1-2, with no clear D. Germline V gives CDR1 ENHRY, CDR2 SYGVKD. The V end lost 7 bases, the J end lost 5 bases, and 14 bases lay between the germline ends. The CDR3 spans 13 residues. CDR3 loop: CAINGAWDYGYTF. The CDR3 region has the DNA TGTGCCATCAATGGAGCCTGGGATTATGGCTACACCTTC.

The V call is TRBV20-1, the J call TRBJ2-7; 10 bases map to TRBD1. CDR1 is DFQATT and CDR2 is SNEGSKA in the germline V gene (reference sequence). The CDR3 covers 13 residues. V lost 6 bases and J lost 6; bases outside the gene matches: 8. The CDR3 DNA reads TGCAGTGCACCTCGACAGGGGGCTTTCGAGCAGTACTTC. Translated, it gives CSAPRQGAFEQYF.

Many counts were recorded for this clonotype. This chain connects TRBV5-1 to TRBJ2-7; 8 bases align to TRBD2. The germline gives CDR1 SGHRS, CDR2 YFSETQ. The junction had 7 bases not matched to a gene; V was cut back by 2 bases and J by 3 bases. The CDR3 totals 15 residues. In nucleotides, the CDR3 is TGCGCCAGCAGCTTAGTTCCCGGGACTAGCTACGAGCAGTACTTC. This gives the protein CASSLVPGTSYEQYF.

The V call is TRBV28, the J call TRBJ1-2; TRBD1 might be the D (5 bases). This CDR3 contains 12 residues. V dropped 5 bases and J dropped 5 bases, with 9 bases sitting between them. Germline CDR1 is MDHEN and CDR2 is SYDVKM. The CDR3 reads CASSETVYGYTF. CDR3 nucleotide sequence: TGTGCCAGCAGTGAGACAGTTTATGGCTACACCTTC.

The chain recombines TRBV14 with TRBJ2-1; D call uncertain. Germline CDR1 reads SGHDN; CDR2 reads FVKESK. The V end was cut by 0 bases, the J end by 2 bases, with 11 bases between. There are 16 residues in the CDR3. Here the CDR3 reads CASSQDVLSTYNEQFF. The CDR3 DNA follows: TGTGCCAGCAGCCAAGACGTCCTCTCTACCTACAATGAGCAGTTCTTC.

The chain links TRBV3-1 to TRBJ2-1; 7 nucleotides agree with TRBD2. V gave up 5 bases and J gave up 6 bases; unmatched junction bases: 10. This CDR3 comprises 15 residues. Germline V gene sequence: CDR1 LGHDT, CDR2 YNNKEL (reference sequence). CDR3 in amino acids: CASSSPGRRGNEQFF. CDR3 nucleotides: TGTGCCAGCAGCTCGCCCGGGAGGAGGGGCAATGAGCAGTTCTTC.

As concerns this clonotype: A read error may produce the germline difference seen at one junction end. The chain is built from TRBV7-3 and TRBJ2-3; TRBD2 agrees at 15 bases. CDR3 length: 20 residues. Germline CDR1 and CDR2: SGHTA and FQGTGA. In nucleotides, the CDR3 is TGTGCCAGCAGCCCCAGGACTAGCGGGGGGGCCTACTCGAGCACAGATGCGCAGTATTTT. Its translation: CASSPRTSGGAYSSTDAQYF.

To note about this clonotype: A much larger clone differs by one base, so this may be a read error. V usage is TRBV12-3 or TRBV12-4 and J usage is TRBJ2-5, with 7 bases identical to TRBD1. After removal of 10 bases from V and 5 bases from J, the junction contained 10 bases not matched to a gene. The length of the CDR3 is 13 residues. In DNA form, the CDR3 reads TGTGCCAACAGAGGACAGGCGGCGGAGACCCAGTACTTC. Residues: CANRGQAAETQYF.

This clonotype was counted only a few times. This rearrangement joins TRBV6-6 to TRBJ2-7; 15 bases align to TRBD2. The CDR3 loop spans 16 amino acids. Germline V lookup: CDR1 MNHNY, CDR2 SVGAGI (reference sequence). J gave up 7 bases and V 7 bases, and 11 bases lay outside the gene matches. CDR3 DNA: TGTGCCAGCATCCAGGGACTAGCGGGAGGAAGGGGTGAGCAGTACTTC. Translating it yields CASIQGLAGGRGEQYF.

This clonotype was picked up many times. The chain combines TRBV7-2 with TRBJ1-2; possible D gene TRBD1, 6 bases. V lost 5 bases to trimming and J lost 4 bases, with 14 bases between them. Germline-derived CDR1 and CDR2 are SGHTA and FQGNSA. The CDR3 extends over 14 amino acids. CDR3 sequence (DNA): TGTGCCAGCAGCGGCCGGAGACAGGCCTATGGCTACACCTTC. Protein product: CASSGRRQAYGYTF.

This clonotype was picked up many times. The rearrangement joins TRBV29-1 to TRBJ2-5, with a weak D call TRBD1 (6 bases). With 3 bases removed from V and 7 bases from J, the gap between germline ends came to 15 bases. The CDR3 sequence is 13 residues long. Germline lookup yields CDR1 SQVTM and CDR2 ANQGSEA. The CDR3 region has the DNA TGCAGCGTTGACGAAGGGGGAGCGCGGACCCAGTACTTC. Translating gives CSVDEGGARTQYF.

The chain has TRBV5-1 and TRBJ1-1, with a tentative D call TRBD1 (5 bases). Trimming pared 5 bases from V and 8 bases from J, leaving 16 bases between. CDR3 length equals 13 residues. The germline CDR1 and CDR2 sequences are SGHRS and YFSETQ. CDR3 DNA: TGCGCCAGCAGTCGAGGGACGTCCGAGGAAGCTTTCTTT. Translating it yields CASSRGTSEEAFF. The full variable domain, with the rest looked up from reference TRBV5-1 and TRBJ1-1, is KAGVTQTPRYLIKTRGQQVTLSCSPISGHRSVSWYQQTPGQGLQFLFEYFSETQRNKGNFPGRFSGRQFSNSRSEMNVSTLELGDSALYLCASSRGTSEEAFFGQGTRLTVV.

This clonotype was picked up a small number of times. This chain joins TRBV12-5 and TRBJ2-5; D is undetermined. The DNA end lines up better with TRBJ2-7; the J call may be wrong. This CDR3 has 12 residues. CDR1 is LGHNT, CDR2 FRNRAP, per germline. For the CDR3, the DNA is TGTGCTAGTGGTTTGCCTCACACCGAGCAGTACTTC. Translation gives CASGLPHTEQYF.

A single count supports this clonotype. The chain links TRBV29-1 to TRBJ2-3; TRBD1 matches at 7 bases. Trimming at V came to 5 bases and at J to 0 bases, leaving 5 bases not matched to a gene. The CDR3 loop spans 14 amino acids. Germline CDR1 reads SQVTM; CDR2 reads ANQGSEA. This chain's CDR3 is CSVSRDSSTDTQYF. In DNA, the CDR3 is TGCAGCGTTTCTCGGGACAGTAGCACAGATACGCAGTATTTT.

The V and J genes are TRBV7-6 and TRBJ2-2; no reliable D call. V was cut by 2 bases and J by 1 base, with 11 bases left in between. The CDR3 covers 16 residues. Germline lookup yields CDR1 SGHVS and CDR2 FNYEAQ. The CDR3 DNA reads as TGTGCCAGCAGCTTAAATCGGCCAGAGAACACCGGGGAGCTGTTTTTT. Protein sequence: CASSLNRPENTGELFF.

On this clonotype: A much larger clone lies one base from this, so it may be a read error. This sequence joins TRBV29-1 and TRBJ1-2; perhaps TRBD1 as D (5 bases). Germline CDR1 is SQVTM and CDR2 is ANQGSEA. The CDR3 contains 12 residues. The V end was cut by 0 bases, the J end by 3 bases, with 5 bases between. The CDR3 reads CSVEDRDYGYTF. CDR3 nucleotides: TGCAGCGTTGAAGACAGGGACTATGGCTACACCTTC.

V and J are TRBV6-2 or TRBV6-3 and TRBJ2-7; 10 bases are shared with TRBD1. CDR1 is MNHEY and CDR2 is SVGEGT in the germline V gene. The CDR3 extends over 15 amino acids. After removal of 6 bases from V and 2 bases from J, the junction contained 7 bases not matched to a gene. The CDR3, as DNA: TGTGCCAGCAGACACCGGGACAGGGGTGCCTACGAGCAGTACTTC. This translates into CASRHRDRGAYEQYF.

This clonotype was counted at least ten times. This rearrangement joins TRBV20-1 to TRBJ2-5; D gene ambiguous. Germline CDR1 is DFQATT and CDR2 is SNEGSKA (reference sequence). V shed 6 bases and J shed 4 bases, with 12 bases lying between them. The CDR3 extends over 12 amino acids. In DNA, the CDR3 is TGCAGTGCCGCGCAGGTGCCAGAGACCCAGTACTTC. This translates into CSAAQVPETQYF.

V is TRBV10-3 and J is TRBJ2-3; 12 positions match TRBD2. Germline CDR1 ENHRY, CDR2 SYGVKD. Trimming took 4 bases from V and 2 from J; bases not matched to a gene: 4. The CDR3 runs 16 residues. This chain's CDR3 is CAISVGLAGSTDTQYF. The CDR3 DNA is TGTGCCATCAGTGTCGGACTAGCGGGGTCCACAGATACGCAGTATTTT.

This clonotype was counted between two and nine times. The chain links TRBV6-1 to TRBJ1-1; D unresolved. The CDR3 loop spans 13 amino acids. The ends were cut back, 4 bases at V and 0 bases at J, with 6 bases in the middle. The germline V gene encodes CDR1 MNHNS and CDR2 SASEGT. The CDR3 loop is CASSARVNTEAFF. The CDR3 region has the DNA TGTGCCAGCAGTGCGAGGGTGAACACTGAAGCTTTCTTT.

This sequence joins TRBV29-1 and TRBJ2-5; no clear D. The J call may be wrong; the DNA end is better matched by TRBJ2-7. Per germline, CDR1 SQVTM and CDR2 ANQGSEA. This CDR3 is 11 amino acids long. DNA of the CDR3: TGCAGCGTTATATGGATTAACGAGCAGTACTTC. This encodes CSVIWINEQYF.

CDR3 DNA sequence: TGTGCCAGCAGCCGCGTTCCAAGCGGGAGGGACAAGACCCAGTACTTC. This translates into CASSRVPSGRDKTQYF. The chain links TRBV12-3 or TRBV12-4 to TRBJ2-7; 10 bases match TRBD2. The J call could be wrong; TRBJ2-5 is a better fit for the DNA end. CDR3 size: 16 residues.

This clonotype was recorded a few times. The chain carries TRBV5-1 and TRBJ2-5, with 9 bases that match TRBD2. Germline V gene data show CDR1 as SGHRS and CDR2 as YFSETQ. The length of the CDR3 is 15 residues. J gave up 2 bases and V 5 bases, and 7 bases lay outside the gene matches. This CDR3 reads CASSPQTSGQETQYF. Here the CDR3 DNA reads TGCGCCAGCAGTCCTCAAACTAGCGGGCAAGAGACCCAGTACTTC. The full variable domain, its missing parts supplied by reference TRBV5-1 and TRBJ2-5, is KAGVTQTPRYLIKTRGQQVTLSCSPISGHRSVSWYQQTPGQGLQFLFEYFSETQRNKGNFPGRFSGRQFSNSRSEMNVSTLELGDSALYLCASSPQTSGQETQYFGPGTRLLVL.

To note about this clonotype: A single base separates this from a much larger clone, so it may be a read error. The chain couples TRBV29-1 to TRBJ2-7; D call uncertain. Looked up from germline, CDR1 is SQVTM and CDR2 is ANQGSEA. V was pared by 4 bases and J by 7 bases, with 20 bases between. This CDR3 has 14 residues. CDR3 in amino acids: CSVVVTGCYNEQYF. CDR3 DNA sequence: TGCAGCGTTGTTGTGACCGGATGCTACAATGAGCAGTACTTC.

V is TRBV9 and J is TRBJ2-1; D is possibly TRBD2 (5 bases). The germline CDR1 and CDR2 sequences are SGDLS and YYNGEE. This CDR3 region has 15 residues. V lost 3 bases and J 6 bases, leaving 16 bases between the germline ends. This CDR3 reads CASSASRDQANEQFF. The CDR3 DNA is TGTGCCAGCAGCGCCTCCCGGGATCAAGCCAATGAGCAGTTCTTC.